This is a list of T cell receptor beta chains from one sample in a study of human T cells and chemical hapten exposure. Each CDR3 protein gets one entry after TCRdb re-called the RACE reads with MiXCR. The sample shows tens of thousands of distinct CDR3 sequences, about an eighth of them seen only once. The sequencing used whole blood, collected in connection with sensitization to the hapten diphenylcyclopropenone (DPC). The receptors here all came from a woman aged 45-65 years with alopecia areata. Some clones in this sample may be carry-over from other donors' samples. The CDR3 runs from the conserved cysteine through the conserved F or W. The D gene is left open where the match is weak. Some rows mark clone size as missing; the rest say once, few, many or name a class of expanded clone.

V	D	size	J	DNA	CDR3
TRBV7-9	NA	many	TRBJ2-5	TGTGCCAGCAGCCTAGGGGGCGCAGCGGGGAACCAAGAGACCCAGTACTTC	CASSLGGAAGNQETQYF
TRBV7-9	NA	NA	TRBJ1-2	TGTGCCAGCAGCTTCGACGGTGCCTATGGCTACACCTTC	CASSFDGAYGYTF
TRBV15	TRBD2	many	TRBJ2-5	TGTGCCACCAGCAGTGATTGGGCTAGCGGCAAAGAGACCCAGTACTTC	CATSSDWASGKETQYF
TRBV20-1	TRBD2	NA	TRBJ2-2	TGCAGTGCTAGCCCGGGACTAGGGAACACCGGGGAGCTGTTTTTT	CSASPGLGNTGELFF
TRBV3-1	TRBD1	few	TRBJ1-2	TGTGCCAGCAGCCAGACAGGGGGCAGCTATGGCTACACCTTC	CASSQTGGSYGYTF
TRBV28	NA	NA	TRBJ1-2	TGTGCCAGCAGTTTATTAGGGGGATATGGCTACACCTTC	CASSLLGGYGYTF
TRBV2	TRBD2	many	TRBJ2-1	TGTGCCAGCAAAGTGGGACTAGCGGTCTGGAATGAGCAGTTCTTC	CASKVGLAVWNEQFF
TRBV12-3/TRBV12-4	TRBD2	many	TRBJ2-3	TGTGCCAGCAGTTTAGCGCAGGGACTAGGGGAGACAGATACGCAGTATTTT	CASSLAQGLGETDTQYF
TRBV2	TRBD2	NA	TRBJ2-3	TGTGCCAGCTCCAAACTAGCGGCTAACACAGATACGCAGTATTTT	CASSKLAANTDTQYF
TRBV5-6	TRBD1	few	TRBJ2-7	TGTGCCAGCAGCGCCCAACCCAGGGGGGAGCAGTACTTC	CASSAQPRGEQYF
TRBV15	TRBD2	many	TRBJ2-3	TGTGCCACCAGCAGATACCCCGAGTCTAGCGGGAGCACAGATACGCAGTATTTT	CATSRYPESSGSTDTQYF
TRBV12-3/TRBV12-4	TRBD1	many	TRBJ1-4	TGTGCCAGCAGTTTCAGACCGGGACAGGGGGCCATTAATGAAAAACTGTTTTTT	CASSFRPGQGAINEKLFF
TRBV18	TRBD1	NA	TRBJ1-2	TGTGCCAGCTCACCACCCGGGACAGGGGCTGGCTACACCTTC	CASSPPGTGAGYTF
TRBV7-9	NA	few	TRBJ2-2	TGTGCCAGCGTCCGTCTAGGTTCCGCCGGGGAGCTGTTTTTT	CASVRLGSAGELFF
TRBV7-3	TRBD1	NA	TRBJ1-6	TGTGCCAGCAGCCCTAACAGGGGGGGACCCCTCCACTTT	CASSPNRGGPLHF
TRBV11-1	NA	few	TRBJ2-2	TGTGCCAGCAGCTTACTACAGGGAGGCGGGGAGCTGTTTTTT	CASSLLQGGGELFF
TRBV29-1	TRBD1	few	TRBJ2-7	TGCAGCGTATCCGGGACAGGGACCTACGAGCAGTACTTC	CSVSGTGTYEQYF
TRBV29-1	NA	few	TRBJ1-2	TGCAGCGTTGAAGATCGCGGGGTTGGCTACACCTTC	CSVEDRGVGYTF
TRBV7-8	NA	NA	TRBJ1-4	TGTGCCAGCAGCCGGGGTAGACTTGGTGAAAAACTGTTTTTT	CASSRGRLGEKLFF
TRBV7-9	NA	NA	TRBJ2-4	TGTGCCAGCAGCTTAGGTGACAGCCTAGCCAAAAACATTCAGTACTTC	CASSLGDSLAKNIQYF
TRBV10-3	TRBD1	few	TRBJ2-7	TGTGCCATCAGTACGACAGGGAAGGGGATCGAGCAGTACTTC	CAISTTGKGIEQYF
TRBV20-1	TRBD2	many	TRBJ2-1	TGCAGTGCTAGAGGACTAGCGGGCGACGGCTCCTACAATGAGCAGTTCTTC	CSARGLAGDGSYNEQFF
TRBV11-2	NA	many	TRBJ2-3	TGTGCCAGCAGCTTAGAGCGAACAGATACGCAGTATTTT	CASSLERTDTQYF
TRBV7-6	NA	many	TRBJ2-3	TGTGCCAGCAGCCCGGGGAGAAGCACAGATACGCAGTATTTT	CASSPGRSTDTQYF
TRBV20-1	NA	NA	TRBJ2-5	TGCAGTGCTAGAGATTCACTAGCTAGGGAGACCCAGTACTTC	CSARDSLARETQYF
TRBV19	NA	few	TRBJ2-2	TGTGCCAGTAGTATTACGGGAGTGGGGGCCGGGGAGCTGTTTTTT	CASSITGVGAGELFF
TRBV15	TRBD1	many	TRBJ1-6	TGTGCCACCAGCACAGGACAGGGGAATTCACCCCTCCACTTT	CATSTGQGNSPLHF